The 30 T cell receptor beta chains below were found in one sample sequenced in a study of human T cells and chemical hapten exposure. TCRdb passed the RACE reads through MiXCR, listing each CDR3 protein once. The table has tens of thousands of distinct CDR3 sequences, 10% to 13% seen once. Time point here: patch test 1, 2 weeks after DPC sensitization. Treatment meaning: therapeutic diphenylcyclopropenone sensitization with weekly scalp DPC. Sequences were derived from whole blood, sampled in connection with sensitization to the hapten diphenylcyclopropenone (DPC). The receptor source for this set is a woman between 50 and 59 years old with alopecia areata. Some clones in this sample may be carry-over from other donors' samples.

CDR3 loop: CASSLKGQSSYNEQFF. In DNA form, the CDR3 reads TGCGCCAGCAGCTTGAAAGGGCAGAGCTCCTACAATGAGCAGTTCTTC. The rearrangement uses TRBV5-1 and TRBJ2-1, with D uncertain. The CDR3 loop spans 16 amino acids. Trimming shortened V by 1 base and J by 0 bases, and 11 bases separated the two germline ends. Germline values: CDR1 SGHRS, CDR2 YFSETQ. Variable domain in full (rest from reference TRBV5-1 and TRBJ2-1): KAGVTQTPRYLIKTRGQQVTLSCSPISGHRSVSWYQQTPGQGLQFLFEYFSETQRNKGNFPGRFSGRQFSNSRSEMNVSTLELGDSALYLCASSLKGQSSYNEQFFGPGTRLTVL.

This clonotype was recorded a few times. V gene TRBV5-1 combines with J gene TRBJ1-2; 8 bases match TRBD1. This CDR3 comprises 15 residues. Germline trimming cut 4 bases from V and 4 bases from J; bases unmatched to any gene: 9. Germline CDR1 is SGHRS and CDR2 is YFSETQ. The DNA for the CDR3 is TGCGCCAGCAGCCTCGGGCAGGGGGCGATCTATGGCTACACCTTC. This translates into CASSLGQGAIYGYTF.

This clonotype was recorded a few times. The CDR3 protein is CSASPSGRAPLGSHEQYF. CDR3 coding DNA: TGCAGTGCTAGTCCCAGCGGGAGGGCACCCCTGGGATCCCACGAGCAGTACTTC. The gene calls are TRBV20-1 and TRBJ2-7, with 10 bases lining up with TRBD2. The CDR3 length is 18 residues. CDR1 DFQATT and CDR2 SNEGSKA come from the germline V gene (reference sequence). With V trimmed by 3 bases and J by 5 bases, 19 bases remained unmatched.

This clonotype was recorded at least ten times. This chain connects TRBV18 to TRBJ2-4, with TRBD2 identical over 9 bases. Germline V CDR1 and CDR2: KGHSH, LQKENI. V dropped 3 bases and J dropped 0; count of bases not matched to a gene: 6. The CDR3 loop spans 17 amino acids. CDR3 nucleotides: TGTGCCAGCTCACCCGAGCGGGAGGAGGGAGCCAAAAACATTCAGTACTTC. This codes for CASSPEREEGAKNIQYF.

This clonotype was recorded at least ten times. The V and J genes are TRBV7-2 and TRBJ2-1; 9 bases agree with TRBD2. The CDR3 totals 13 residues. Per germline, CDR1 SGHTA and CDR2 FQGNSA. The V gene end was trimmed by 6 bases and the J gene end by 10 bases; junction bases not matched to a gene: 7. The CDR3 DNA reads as TGTGCCAGCAGTGATTATCTAGCGGGAGAGCAGTTCTTC. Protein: CASSDYLAGEQFF. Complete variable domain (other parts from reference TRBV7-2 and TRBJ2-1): GAGVSQSPSNKVTEKGKDVELRCDPISGHTALYWYRQSLGQGLEFLIYFQGNSAPDKSGLPSDRFSAERTGGSVSTLTIQRTQQEDSAVYLCASSDYLAGEQFFGPGTRLTVL.

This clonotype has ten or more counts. CDR3 nucleotides: TGCAGCGTTGAAACCCTTGCGGTGGATACGCAGTATTTT. Translating gives CSVETLAVDTQYF. The chain carries TRBV29-1 and TRBJ2-3; D not resolved. Germline V lookup: CDR1 SQVTM, CDR2 ANQGSEA. V was trimmed by 2 bases and J by 6 bases, leaving 12 bases between them. CDR3 length: 13 residues.

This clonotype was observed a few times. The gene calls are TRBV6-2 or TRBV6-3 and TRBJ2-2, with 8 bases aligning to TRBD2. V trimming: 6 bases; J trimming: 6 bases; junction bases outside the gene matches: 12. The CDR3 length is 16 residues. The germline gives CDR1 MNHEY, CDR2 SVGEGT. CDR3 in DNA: TGTGCCAGCAGCCGCTTGGGCGGGAGGATCGCCGGGGAGCTGTTTTTT. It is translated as CASSRLGGRIAGELFF.

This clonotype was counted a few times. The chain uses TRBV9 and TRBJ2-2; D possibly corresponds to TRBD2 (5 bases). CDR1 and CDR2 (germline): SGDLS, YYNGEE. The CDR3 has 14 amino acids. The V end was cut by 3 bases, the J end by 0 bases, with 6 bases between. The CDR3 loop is CASSALANTGELFF. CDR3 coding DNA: TGTGCCAGCAGCGCACTAGCGAACACCGGGGAGCTGTTTTTT.

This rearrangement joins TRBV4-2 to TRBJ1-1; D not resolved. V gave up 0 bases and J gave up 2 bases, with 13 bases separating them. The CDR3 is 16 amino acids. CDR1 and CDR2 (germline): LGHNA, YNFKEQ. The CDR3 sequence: CASSQEAETINTEAFF. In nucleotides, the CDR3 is TGTGCCAGCAGCCAAGAGGCCGAGACAATAAACACTGAAGCTTTCTTT.

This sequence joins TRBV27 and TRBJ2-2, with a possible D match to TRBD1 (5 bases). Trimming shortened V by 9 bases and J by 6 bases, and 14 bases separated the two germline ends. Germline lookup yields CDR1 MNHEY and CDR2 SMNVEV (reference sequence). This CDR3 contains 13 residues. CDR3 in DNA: TGTGCCAGTACCCGTACAGGTCCCGGGGAGCTGTTTTTT. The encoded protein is CASTRTGPGELFF.

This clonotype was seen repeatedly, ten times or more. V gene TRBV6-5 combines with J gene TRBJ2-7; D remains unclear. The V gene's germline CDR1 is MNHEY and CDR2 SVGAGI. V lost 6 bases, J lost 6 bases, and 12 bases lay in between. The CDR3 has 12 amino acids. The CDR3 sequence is CASSSSWGEQYF. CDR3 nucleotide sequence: TGTGCCAGCAGCTCGTCTTGGGGCGAGCAGTACTTC.

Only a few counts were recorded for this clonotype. The CDR3 is CATSDRRTGADEKLFF. For the CDR3, the DNA is TGTGCCACCAGTGATCGCCGAACGGGGGCTGATGAAAAACTGTTTTTT. The J gene is TRBJ1-4, the V gene TRBV24-1, with D possibly matching TRBD1 (6 bases). Germline lookup yields CDR1 KGHDR and CDR2 SFDVKD. The V and J ends lost 3 bases and 6 bases respectively, with 16 bases between them. This CDR3 region has 16 residues.

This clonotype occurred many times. The CDR3 loop reads CASRGTGYNQPQHF. CDR3 nucleotide sequence: TGTGCCAGCAGGGGGACAGGTTACAATCAGCCCCAGCATTTT. This rearrangement joins TRBV12-3 or TRBV12-4 to TRBJ1-5; 8 bases fit TRBD1. V shed 6 bases, J shed 3 bases, and the junction held 4 bases outside the gene matches. The CDR3 extends over 14 amino acids.

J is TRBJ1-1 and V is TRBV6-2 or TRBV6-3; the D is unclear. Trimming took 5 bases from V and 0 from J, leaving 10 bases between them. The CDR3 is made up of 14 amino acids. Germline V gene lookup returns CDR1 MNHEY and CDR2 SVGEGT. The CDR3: CASSPPTLNTEAFF. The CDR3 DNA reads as TGTGCCAGCAGTCCTCCGACACTGAACACTGAAGCTTTCTTT.

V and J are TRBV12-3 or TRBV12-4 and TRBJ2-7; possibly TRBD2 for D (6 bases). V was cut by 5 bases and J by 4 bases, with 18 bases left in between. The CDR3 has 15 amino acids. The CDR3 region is CASSPNSGSLYEQYF. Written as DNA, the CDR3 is TGTGCCAGCAGTCCTAACTCCGGGAGTCTTTACGAGCAGTACTTC.

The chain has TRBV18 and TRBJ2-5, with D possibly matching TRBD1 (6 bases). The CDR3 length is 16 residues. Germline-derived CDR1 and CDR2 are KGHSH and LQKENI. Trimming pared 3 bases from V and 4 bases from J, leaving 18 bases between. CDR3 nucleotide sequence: TGTGCCAGCTCACCCCGACGTAACAGGGTAGGAGAGACCCAGTACTTC. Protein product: CASSPRRNRVGETQYF. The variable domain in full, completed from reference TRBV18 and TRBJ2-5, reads NAGVMQNPRHLVRRRGQEARLRCSPMKGHSHVYWYRQLPEEGLKFMVYLQKENIIDESGMPKERFSAEFPKEGPSILRIQQVVRGDSAAYFCASSPRRNRVGETQYFGPGTRLLVL.

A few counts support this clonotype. The DNA of the CDR3 is TGTGCCAGCTCCCCTCCGGGACAGGGAGCTAACTATGGCTACACCTTC. Translating gives CASSPPGQGANYGYTF. The J gene is TRBJ1-2, the V gene TRBV18; the match to TRBD1 covers 9 bases. Trimming cost V 6 bases and J 0 bases; bases outside gene matches: 8. CDR1 and CDR2 (germline): KGHSH, LQKENI. The CDR3 contains 16 residues. Variable domain in full (rest from reference TRBV18 and TRBJ1-2): NAGVMQNPRHLVRRRGQEARLRCSPMKGHSHVYWYRQLPEEGLKFMVYLQKENIIDESGMPKERFSAEFPKEGPSILRIQQVVRGDSAAYFCASSPPGQGANYGYTFGSGTRLTVV.

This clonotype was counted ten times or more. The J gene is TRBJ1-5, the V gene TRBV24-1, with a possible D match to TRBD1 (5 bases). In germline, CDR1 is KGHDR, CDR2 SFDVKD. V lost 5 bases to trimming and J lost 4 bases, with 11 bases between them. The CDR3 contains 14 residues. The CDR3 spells CATSVPGTNQPQHF. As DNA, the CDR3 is TGTGCCACCAGTGTTCCAGGGACGAATCAGCCCCAGCATTTT.

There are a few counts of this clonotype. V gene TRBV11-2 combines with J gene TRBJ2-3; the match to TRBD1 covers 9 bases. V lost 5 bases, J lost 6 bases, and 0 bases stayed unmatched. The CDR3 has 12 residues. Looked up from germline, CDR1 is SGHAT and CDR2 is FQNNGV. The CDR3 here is CASSGQGDTQYF. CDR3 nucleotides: TGTGCCAGCAGCGGACAGGGGGATACGCAGTATTTT.

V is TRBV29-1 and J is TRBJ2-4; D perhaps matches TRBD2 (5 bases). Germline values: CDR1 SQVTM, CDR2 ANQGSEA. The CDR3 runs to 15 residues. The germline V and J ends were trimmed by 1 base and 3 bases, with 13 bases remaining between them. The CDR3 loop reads CSVEGMGVHKNIQYF. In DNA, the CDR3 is TGCAGCGTTGAAGGAATGGGAGTACACAAAAACATTCAGTACTTC.

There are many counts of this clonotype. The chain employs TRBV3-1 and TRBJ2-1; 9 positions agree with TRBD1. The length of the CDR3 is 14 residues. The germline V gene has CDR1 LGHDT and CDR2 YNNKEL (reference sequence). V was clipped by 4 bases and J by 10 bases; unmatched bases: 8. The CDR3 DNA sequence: TGTGCCAGCAGCCTGTCGACAGGGGGAAGGGAGCAGTTCTTC. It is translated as CASSLSTGGREQFF.

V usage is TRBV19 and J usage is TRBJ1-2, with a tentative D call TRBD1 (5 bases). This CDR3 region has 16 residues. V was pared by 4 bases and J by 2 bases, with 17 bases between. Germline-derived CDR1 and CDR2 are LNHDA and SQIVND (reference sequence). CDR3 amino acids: CASSTQPGGGNYGYTF. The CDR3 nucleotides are TGTGCCAGTAGTACCCAACCCGGCGGGGGGAACTATGGCTACACCTTC.

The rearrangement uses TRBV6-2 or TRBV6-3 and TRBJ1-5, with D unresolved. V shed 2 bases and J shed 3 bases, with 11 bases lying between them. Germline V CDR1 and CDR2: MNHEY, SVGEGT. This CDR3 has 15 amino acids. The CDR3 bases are TGTGCCAGCAGTTACGGCGGGATTTACAATCAGCCCCAGCATTTT. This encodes CASSYGGIYNQPQHF.

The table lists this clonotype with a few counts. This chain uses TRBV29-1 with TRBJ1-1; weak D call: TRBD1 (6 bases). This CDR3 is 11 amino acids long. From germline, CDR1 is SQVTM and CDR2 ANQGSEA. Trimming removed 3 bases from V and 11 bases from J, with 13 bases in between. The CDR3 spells CSVDRGQGAFF. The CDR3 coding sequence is TGCAGCGTTGATCGAGGTCAGGGGGCTTTCTTT.

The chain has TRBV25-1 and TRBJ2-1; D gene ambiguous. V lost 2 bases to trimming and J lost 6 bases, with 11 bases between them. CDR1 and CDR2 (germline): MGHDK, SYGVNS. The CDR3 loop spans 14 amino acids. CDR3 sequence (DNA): TGTGCCAGCAGTGAAAACCCCCAGACCAATGAGCAGTTCTTC. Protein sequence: CASSENPQTNEQFF.

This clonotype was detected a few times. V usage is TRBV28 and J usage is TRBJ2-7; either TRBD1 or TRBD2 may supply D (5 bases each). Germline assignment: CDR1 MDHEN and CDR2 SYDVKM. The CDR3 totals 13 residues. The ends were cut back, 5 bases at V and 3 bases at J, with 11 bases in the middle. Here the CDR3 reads CASSPGTDYEQYF. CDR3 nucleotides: TGTGCCAGCAGTCCGGGGACGGACTACGAGCAGTACTTC. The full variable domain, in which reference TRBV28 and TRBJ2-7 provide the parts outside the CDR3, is DVKVTQSSRYLVKRTGEKVFLECVQDMDHENMFWYRQDPGLGLRLIYFSYDVKMKEKGDIPEGYSVSREKKERFSLILESASTNQTSMYLCASSPGTDYEQYFGPGTRLTVT.

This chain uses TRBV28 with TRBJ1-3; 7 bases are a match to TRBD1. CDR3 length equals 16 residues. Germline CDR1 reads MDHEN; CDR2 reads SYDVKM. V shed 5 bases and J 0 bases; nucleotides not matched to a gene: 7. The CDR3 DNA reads TGTGCCAGCAGTGCCACAGGGGCTGTCTCTGGAAACACCATATATTTT. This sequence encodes CASSATGAVSGNTIYF.

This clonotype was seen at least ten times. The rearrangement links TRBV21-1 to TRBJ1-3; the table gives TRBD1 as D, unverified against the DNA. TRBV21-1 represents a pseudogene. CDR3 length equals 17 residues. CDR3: CASSKIPPGPPGNTIYF. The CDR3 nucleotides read TGTGCCAGCAGCAAAATCCCTCCAGGCCCCCCTGGAAACACCATATATTTT.

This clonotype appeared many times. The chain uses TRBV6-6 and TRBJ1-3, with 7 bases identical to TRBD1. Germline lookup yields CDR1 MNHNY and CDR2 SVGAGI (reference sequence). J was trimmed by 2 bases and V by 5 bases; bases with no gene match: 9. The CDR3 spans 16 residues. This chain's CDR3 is CASSAQGRLAGNTIYF. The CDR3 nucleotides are TGTGCCAGCAGTGCACAGGGGAGACTTGCTGGAAACACCATATATTTT.

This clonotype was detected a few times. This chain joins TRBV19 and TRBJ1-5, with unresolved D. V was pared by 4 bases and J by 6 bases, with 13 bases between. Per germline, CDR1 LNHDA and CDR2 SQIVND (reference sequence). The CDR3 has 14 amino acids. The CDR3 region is CASSTPGRLQPQHF. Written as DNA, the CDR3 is TGTGCCAGTAGTACCCCCGGACGGCTTCAGCCCCAGCATTTT.